This TCR beta chain was found in a study of T cells in Graves' hyperthyroidism and ophthalmopathy. Germline V CDR1 and CDR2: SGHAT, FQNNGV. Trimming took 4 bases from V and 6 from J, leaving 16 bases between them. The CDR3 runs to 14 residues. RNA transcripts provided the source from which TCR beta CDR3 regions were amplified. Primed by the HTBI set, a first-round RT-PCR was run on the TCR CDR3. Via MiXCR, TCRdb re-called the multiplex PCR reads, giving one row per CDR3 protein. Among approximately 200,000 distinct CDR3 sequences, approximately 20% were seen once, and the ten largest hold about 45%. The study left out patients who had uncontrolled infection, other autoimmune disease, pregnancy or lactation.

The source is a man in his forties with Graves' hyperthyroidism. Sequenced material: blood. The genes are TRBV11-2 and TRBJ2-7; D remains ambiguous. The CDR3 DNA sequence: TGTGCCAGCAGCTATTCCCTTTGGCGTGGCGAGCAGTACTTC. Translation gives CASSYSLWRGEQYF. The whole variable domain, filled in from reference TRBV11-2 and TRBJ2-7, reads EAGVAQSPRYKIIEKRQSVAFWCNPISGHATLYWYQQILGQGPKLLIQFQNNGVVDDSQLPKDRFSAERLKGVDSTLKIQPAKLEDSAVYLCASSYSLWRGEQYFGPGTRLTVT.